A selection of T cell receptor beta chains follows, all from one sample in a study of PD-1 blockade in classical Hodgkin lymphoma. Sequencing used immunoSEQ multiplex PCR; TCRdb keeps in-frame clones, though not all of them. Of around 17,000 clones in the sample, 80% to 90% were seen once. This specimen was peripheral blood mononuclear cells (PBMCs), taken before the fourth cycle of nivolumab. The receptors shown here come from a human donor with classical Hodgkin lymphoma. CDR3s include the opening cysteine and the closing phenylalanine or tryptophan. A D gene is named only where the DNA matches it firmly. Only part of the rows carry a size: once, few, many, or a class if the clone is expanded.

v_gene: TRBV6-6; abundance: .; j_gene: TRBJ2-1; d_gene: TRBD1; CDR3nt: TGTGCCAGCAGGGCGGGACAGGGATACAATGAGCAGTTCTTC; CDR3aa: CASRAGQGYNEQFF
v_gene: TRBV7-9; abundance: .; j_gene: TRBJ1-1; d_gene: .; CDR3nt: TGTGCCAGCAGCTTTGCACCGGACACTGAAGCTTTCTTT; CDR3aa: CASSFAPDTEAFF
v_gene: TRBV7-9; abundance: once; j_gene: TRBJ2-3; d_gene: .; CDR3nt: TGTGCCAGCAGCTCAAGGCGGGGGCCGAGCACAGATACGCAGTATTTT; CDR3aa: CASSSRRGPSTDTQYF
v_gene: TRBV27; abundance: .; j_gene: TRBJ1-6; d_gene: TRBD1; CDR3nt: TGTGCCAGCAGTTTTCTCCAGGGGGATAGGAATTCACCCCTCCACTTT; CDR3aa: CASSFLQGDRNSPLHF
v_gene: TRBV7-8; abundance: once; j_gene: TRBJ2-3; d_gene: .; CDR3nt: TGTGCCAGCAGCTTCCAGGGCACAGATACGCAGTATTTT; CDR3aa: CASSFQGTDTQYF
v_gene: TRBV19; abundance: .; j_gene: TRBJ2-5; d_gene: .; CDR3nt: TGTGCCAGTACCAGTACGGGAATTCAAGAGACCCAGTACTTC; CDR3aa: CASTSTGIQETQYF
v_gene: TRBV9; abundance: .; j_gene: TRBJ1-4; d_gene: .; CDR3nt: TGTGCCAGCAGCCAGGACATAAATGAAAAACTGTTTTTT; CDR3aa: CASSQDINEKLFF
v_gene: TRBV19; abundance: once; j_gene: TRBJ2-7; d_gene: .; CDR3nt: TGTGCCAGTAGTACAGCCTTGGGTCCCTACGAGCAGTACTTC; CDR3aa: CASSTALGPYEQYF
v_gene: TRBV7-9; abundance: .; j_gene: TRBJ2-2; d_gene: .; CDR3nt: TGTGCCAGCAGCTTAGACGGATTCACCGGGGAGCTGTTTTTT; CDR3aa: CASSLDGFTGELFF
v_gene: TRBV5-1; abundance: once; j_gene: TRBJ2-1; d_gene: .; CDR3nt: TGCGCCAGCAGCGAAAGCCTCAGCTCCTACAATGAGCAGTTCTTC; CDR3aa: CASSESLSSYNEQFF
v_gene: TRBV5-1; abundance: .; j_gene: TRBJ2-3; d_gene: .; CDR3nt: TGCGCCAGCAGCTTGATGGACCGCACAGATACGCAGTATTTT; CDR3aa: CASSLMDRTDTQYF
v_gene: TRBV7-2; abundance: .; j_gene: TRBJ1-1; d_gene: .; CDR3nt: TGTGCCAGCAGCTTTGGACGGGAAGCTTTCTTT; CDR3aa: CASSFGREAFF
v_gene: TRBV5-1; abundance: .; j_gene: TRBJ2-1; d_gene: TRBD2; CDR3nt: TGCGCCAGCAGCTTGGACGTTCTAGCGGGGACTTACAATGAGCAGTTCTTC; CDR3aa: CASSLDVLAGTYNEQFF
v_gene: TRBV5-1; abundance: once; j_gene: TRBJ2-3; d_gene: .; CDR3nt: TGCGCCAGCAGCTTGGTTGACAGAAGCACAGATACGCAGTATTTT; CDR3aa: CASSLVDRSTDTQYF
v_gene: TRBV18; abundance: .; j_gene: TRBJ2-1; d_gene: TRBD2; CDR3nt: TGTGCCAGCTCACCACCGCGGGGGGGATATGAGCAGTTCTTC; CDR3aa: CASSPPRGGYEQFF
v_gene: TRBV15; abundance: .; j_gene: TRBJ1-4; d_gene: TRBD1; CDR3nt: TGTGCCACCAGCAGGGGTACAGGGGAACGAGCTAATGAAAAACTGTTTTTT; CDR3aa: CATSRGTGERANEKLFF
v_gene: TRBV19; abundance: .; j_gene: TRBJ2-3; d_gene: TRBD2; CDR3nt: TGTGCCAGTAGTGGGGGGGGACTAAGCACAGATACGCAGTATTTT; CDR3aa: CASSGGGLSTDTQYF
v_gene: TRBV6-8; abundance: .; j_gene: TRBJ1-5; d_gene: TRBD1; CDR3nt: TGTGCCAGCAGTTATGTGTCCGTGCGCAGGGGGAATCAGCCCCAGCATTTT; CDR3aa: CASSYVSVRRGNQPQHF